This record covers a single T cell receptor (beta chain). Its antigen remains unidentified. This entry comes from a study of long-term antiretroviral therapy in people with HIV. A v3.0 immunoSEQ assay was performed at survey level. The assay was immunoSEQ multiplex PCR, and TCRdb's table has in-frame clones only and misses some. The sample contains tens of thousands of clones, 90% to 95% of which appear only once. Study-level points and caveats: Blood obtained between about 2004 and 2018 may reflect older ART regimens.

CDR1 is SNHLY and CDR2 is FYNNEI in the germline V gene. The CDR3 has 13 residues. V shed 4 bases and J shed 7 bases, with 13 bases lying between them. The chain uses TRBV2 and TRBJ1-2, with D uncertain. This specimen consisted of unsorted PBMCs, obtained 6 to 6.5 years after starting antiretroviral therapy. The sequence derives from a man aged 25-40 years with HIV. CDR3 amino acids: CASSGRRDGGYTF. DNA of the CDR3: TGTGCCAGCAGTGGACGGCGCGATGGTGGCTACACCTTC.